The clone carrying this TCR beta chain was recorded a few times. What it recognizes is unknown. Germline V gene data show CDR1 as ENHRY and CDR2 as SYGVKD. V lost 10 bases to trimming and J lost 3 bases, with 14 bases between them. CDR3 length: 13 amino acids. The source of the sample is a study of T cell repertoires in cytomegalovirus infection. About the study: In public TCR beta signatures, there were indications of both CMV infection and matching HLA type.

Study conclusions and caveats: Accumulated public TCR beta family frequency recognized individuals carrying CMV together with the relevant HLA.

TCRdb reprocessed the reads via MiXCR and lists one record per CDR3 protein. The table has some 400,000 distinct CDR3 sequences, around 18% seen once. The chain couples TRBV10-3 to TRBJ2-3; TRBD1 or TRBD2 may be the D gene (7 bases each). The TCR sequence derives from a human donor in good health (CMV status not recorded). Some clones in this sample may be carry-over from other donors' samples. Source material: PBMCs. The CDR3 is CATGGAETDTQYF. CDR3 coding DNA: TGTGCCACAGGGGGGGCGGAAACAGATACGCAGTATTTT.